The 21 T cell receptor beta chains presented below share a single source sample, sequenced in a study of blood T cell repertoires in COVID-19 (dated by TCRdb to about 2020). The library was built by means of the immunoSEQ multiplex PCR assay. Imported from immuneACCESS, the table was reduced by TCRdb to in-frame sequences with V and J called. These copies leave out some clones; in studies compared against another copy, an unresolved V gene accounts for under half, and the cause of the remainder is not known. The sample table contains 75,000 to 90,000 clones; only one count was recorded for 75% to 95% of them. Clones ranked in the top ten supply 1.9% of the sample. Sequenced: peripheral blood. These receptors were obtained from a woman aged 45-59 years in a cohort sampled during active COVID-19.

The V and J genes are TRBV4-1 and TRBJ2-2, with 7 nucleotides matching TRBD1. Germline CDR1 MGHRA, CDR2 YSYEKL. With V trimmed by 1 base and J by 1 base, 9 bases remained unmatched. CDR3 length equals 18 residues. The CDR3 nucleotides read TGCGCCAGCAGCCAAGTATTCACAGGGGCGCAGAACACCGGGGAGCTGTTTTTT. Amino acids: CASSQVFTGAQNTGELFF.

V and J are TRBV14 and TRBJ1-4; D unresolved. Looked up from germline, CDR1 is SGHDN and CDR2 is FVKESK. The CDR3 is made up of 13 amino acids. Trimming cost V 4 bases and J 8 bases, with 11 bases left between them. CDR3 sequence: CASSRGGEEKLFF. In DNA form, the CDR3 reads TGTGCCAGCAGCCGGGGAGGTGAAGAAAAACTGTTTTTT.

The chain employs TRBV28 and TRBJ2-1; 9 bases are a match to TRBD1. J was trimmed by 3 bases and V by 6 bases; bases with no gene match: 3. This CDR3 region has 14 residues. Germline V gene data show CDR1 as MDHEN and CDR2 as SYDVKM. In DNA form, the CDR3 reads TGTGCCAGCAGACAGGGGGCGGGCTACAATGAGCAGTTCTTC. It translates to CASRQGAGYNEQFF.

The V gene is TRBV6-1, the J gene TRBJ1-4, with 12 nucleotides matching TRBD1. Germline-derived CDR1 and CDR2 are MNHNS and SASEGT. V was pared by 2 bases and J by 9 bases, with 4 bases of the junction left unmatched. This CDR3 region has 15 residues. The CDR3 loop reads CASSESGTGGQKLFF. CDR3 nucleotide sequence: TGTGCCAGCAGTGAATCCGGGACAGGGGGCCAAAAACTGTTTTTT.

The chain carries TRBV5-1 and TRBJ2-2; D is undetermined. The V end was cut by 6 bases, the J end by 0 bases, with 15 bases between. Germline V CDR1 and CDR2: SGHRS, YFSETQ. This CDR3 is 16 amino acids long. The CDR3 region is CASTLGQAANTGELFF. CDR3 sequence (DNA): TGCGCCAGCACCCTGGGTCAGGCCGCGAACACCGGGGAGCTGTTTTTT.

The chain has TRBV5-1 and TRBJ1-1, with D possibly matching TRBD1 (6 bases). Germline V lookup: CDR1 SGHRS, CDR2 YFSETQ. This CDR3 has 17 residues. V was shortened by 2 bases and J by 0 bases, with 17 bases between the two germline ends. DNA for the CDR3: TGCGCCAGCAGCTTCAAACCCCACGGACAGTTGAACACTGAAGCTTTCTTT. The encoded protein is CASSFKPHGQLNTEAFF.

This chain uses TRBV27 with TRBJ2-7; TRBD2 agrees at 10 bases. The CDR3 extends over 16 amino acids. Germline-derived CDR1 and CDR2 are MNHEY and SMNVEV (reference sequence). J lost 6 bases, V lost 2 bases, and 10 bases had no gene match. DNA for the CDR3: TGTGCCAGCAGTTTAAGTTCTAGCGGGAGAAAGGGCGAGCAGTACTTC. Translating gives CASSLSSSGRKGEQYF.

The chain carries TRBV11-2 and TRBJ2-1, with D hard to call. V was shortened by 2 bases and J by 7 bases, with 6 bases between the two germline ends. CDR1 and CDR2 (germline): SGHAT, FQNNGV. The CDR3 runs to 12 residues. CDR3 bases: TGTGCCAGCAGCTTAAATTCAAATGAGCAGTTCTTC. It specifies CASSLNSNEQFF.

The chain joins TRBV19 to TRBJ2-7, with 12 nucleotides matching TRBD2. Trimming cost V 4 bases and J 7 bases; bases outside gene matches: 8. In germline, CDR1 is LNHDA, CDR2 SQIVND (reference sequence). This CDR3 is 15 amino acids long. In nucleotides, the CDR3 is TGTGCCAGTAGTACACTAGCGGGAGGAGGTCGAGAGCAGTACTTC. Amino acids: CASSTLAGGGREQYF.

The CDR3 nucleotides read TGTGCCACCAGCAGAGATCGAATCCAAGGAGCCCAGTACTTC. This gives the protein CATSRDRIQGAQYF. The chain combines TRBV15 with TRBJ2-5, with unresolved D. V shed 0 bases and J shed 9 bases, with 14 bases lying between them. Germline CDR1 and CDR2: LNHNV and YYDKDF (reference sequence). The CDR3 is 14 amino acids.

This rearrangement joins TRBV9 to TRBJ2-5; TRBD2 is a possible D gene (5 bases). V was pared by 3 bases and J by 4 bases, with 13 bases between. This CDR3 is built from 14 residues. The germline V gene has CDR1 SGDLS and CDR2 YYNGEE. The CDR3 region is CASSDPGVGETQYF. Written as DNA, the CDR3 is TGTGCCAGCAGCGACCCCGGGGTCGGAGAGACCCAGTACTTC.

This chain joins TRBV18 and TRBJ1-1; D gene ambiguous. The CDR3 spans 14 residues. V lost 3 bases and J lost 1, with 9 bases in between. In germline, CDR1 is KGHSH, CDR2 LQKENI. The CDR3 sequence: CASSPMQENTEAFF. CDR3 coding DNA: TGTGCCAGCTCACCGATGCAGGAGAACACTGAAGCTTTCTTT.

This chain connects TRBV6-5 to TRBJ1-1; weak D call: TRBD1 (5 bases). V was shortened by 10 bases and J by 5 bases, with 20 bases between the two germline ends. The CDR3 is 14 residues long. CDR1 is MNHEY and CDR2 is SVGAGI in the germline V gene. The CDR3 DNA reads as TGTGCCACCCGAGTTCCGGGGGTCGAAACTGAAGCTTTCTTT. It yields the protein CATRVPGVETEAFF.

The chain is built from TRBV7-2 and TRBJ2-7; 7 nucleotides align to TRBD1. In germline, CDR1 is SGHTA, CDR2 FQGNSA. J gave up 3 bases and V 1 base, and 6 bases lay outside the gene matches. The CDR3 has 15 residues. CDR3 protein: CASSLGGGSSYEQYF. The DNA for the CDR3 is TGTGCCAGCAGCTTAGGAGGGGGCTCTAGCTACGAGCAGTACTTC.

V is TRBV5-1 and J is TRBJ2-1; TRBD2 matches 9 bases. The germline V gene has CDR1 SGHRS and CDR2 YFSETQ. The CDR3 sequence is 16 residues long. V was clipped by 0 bases and J by 7 bases; unmatched bases: 8. The CDR3 DNA follows: TGCGCCAGCAGCTTGGGACTAGCGGTCTTAGGGAATGAGCAGTTCTTC. Its protein is CASSLGLAVLGNEQFF.

The chain couples TRBV4-1 to TRBJ1-2; 7 bases are shared with TRBD1. Germline V gene data show CDR1 as MGHRA and CDR2 as YSYEKL. The J segment lost 4 bases and the V segment lost 4 bases, leaving 9 bases of the junction unmatched. The CDR3 loop spans 15 amino acids. The CDR3 protein is CASSRRQGPFYGYTF. Here the CDR3 DNA reads TGCGCCAGCAGCCGAAGACAGGGTCCTTTCTATGGCTACACCTTC.

This chain connects TRBV9 to TRBJ2-1; D is perhaps TRBD2 (6 bases). In germline, CDR1 is SGDLS, CDR2 YYNGEE. CDR3 length: 14 amino acids. V shed 2 bases and J shed 8 bases, with 14 bases lying between them. This chain's CDR3 is CASSVAGFSDEQFF. In DNA form, the CDR3 reads TGTGCCAGCAGCGTTGCGGGGTTCAGCGATGAGCAGTTCTTC.

V gene TRBV19 combines with J gene TRBJ1-3, with D hard to call. Trimming shortened V by 5 bases and J by 0 bases, and 14 bases separated the two germline ends. Looked up from germline, CDR1 is LNHDA and CDR2 is SQIVND (reference sequence). CDR3 length: 16 amino acids. The CDR3 here is CASSAEAASSGNTIYF. In DNA, the CDR3 is TGTGCCAGTAGTGCCGAGGCAGCCAGCTCTGGAAACACCATATATTTT.

The chain combines TRBV7-9 with TRBJ1-1; unclear D gene. The CDR3 has 14 residues. Between the trimmed V and J ends, which lost 8 bases and 0 bases, there was a span of 13 bases. Germline-derived CDR1 and CDR2 are SEHNR and FQNEAQ (reference sequence). In nucleotides, the CDR3 is TGTGCCAGCGGACTCATGGGGTTGAACACTGAAGCTTTCTTT. It codes for CASGLMGLNTEAFF.

The chain employs TRBV4-1 and TRBJ2-1; TRBD1 aligns across 10 bases. Germline CDR1 MGHRA, CDR2 YSYEKL. This CDR3 spans 15 amino acids. After removal of 2 bases from V and 8 bases from J, the junction contained 6 bases not matched to a gene. CDR3 in amino acids: CASSQPRQGAYEQFF. In nucleotides, the CDR3 is TGCGCCAGCAGCCAACCCAGACAGGGGGCTTATGAGCAGTTCTTC.

J is TRBJ2-7 and V is TRBV2, with TRBD1 matching 9 bases. V trimming: 3 bases; J trimming: 6 bases; junction bases outside the gene matches: 3. CDR1 is SNHLY and CDR2 is FYNNEI in the germline V gene. There are 13 residues in the CDR3. The CDR3 spells CASSDTGGREQYF. As DNA, the CDR3 is TGTGCCAGCAGTGATACAGGGGGCCGCGAGCAGTACTTC. Looking up the rest from reference TRBV2 and TRBJ2-7 gives the full variable domain: EPEVTQTPSHQVTQMGQEVILRCVPISNHLYFYWYRQILGQKVEFLVSFYNNEISEKSEIFDDQFSVERPDGSNFTLKIRSTKLEDSAMYFCASSDTGGREQYFGPGTRLTVT.